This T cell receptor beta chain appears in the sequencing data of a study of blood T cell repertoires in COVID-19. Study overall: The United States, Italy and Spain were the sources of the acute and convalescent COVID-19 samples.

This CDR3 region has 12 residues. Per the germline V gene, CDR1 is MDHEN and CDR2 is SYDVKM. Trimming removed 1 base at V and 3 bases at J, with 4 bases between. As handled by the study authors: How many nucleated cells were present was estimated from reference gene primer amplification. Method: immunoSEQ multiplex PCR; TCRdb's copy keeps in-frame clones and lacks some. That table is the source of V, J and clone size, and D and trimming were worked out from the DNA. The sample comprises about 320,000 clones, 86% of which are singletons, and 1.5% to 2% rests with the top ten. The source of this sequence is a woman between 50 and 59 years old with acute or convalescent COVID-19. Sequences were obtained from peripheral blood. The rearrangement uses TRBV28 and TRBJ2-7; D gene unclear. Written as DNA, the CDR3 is TGTGCCAGCAGTTTATACTACTACGAGCAGTACTTC. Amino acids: CASSLYYYEQYF. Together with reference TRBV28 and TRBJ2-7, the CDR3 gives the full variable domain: DVKVTQSSRYLVKRTGEKVFLECVQDMDHENMFWYRQDPGLGLRLIYFSYDVKMKEKGDIPEGYSVSREKKERFSLILESASTNQTSMYLCASSLYYYEQYFGPGTRLTVT.